This TCR beta chain was retrieved from a study of cytomegalovirus exposure and HLA in healthy donors. Looking at the study overall: Falling in the Caucasian-associated ancestry cluster were approximately 84% of approximately 400 genotyped donors.

Researchers ran the PCR with 60 Vbeta and 13 Jbeta primers. The method was immunoSEQ multiplex PCR; TCRdb's version includes in-frame clones alone and lacks a portion of them. The sample contains 150,000 to 200,000 clones, about 88% of which appear only once. There are 15 residues in the CDR3. Germline V gene data show CDR1 as MNHEY and CDR2 as SVGAGI. Trimming removed 6 bases from V and 1 base from J; junction bases left unmatched: 3. As concerns this clone: The antigen is undetermined.

Notes on the study in general: Sequencing depth across donors, presence/absence analyses assumed, was roughly uniform.

Sequenced: PBMCs. The chain links TRBV6-5 to TRBJ1-5; 10 positions agree with TRBD1. The sequence derives from a young man in good health and CMV-seropositive. This chain's CDR3 is CASSQDRGSNQPQHF. The CDR3 DNA follows: TGTGCCAGCAGCCAGGACAGGGGGAGCAATCAGCCCCAGCATTTT.